Below, 27 T cell receptor beta chains from the same sample are listed, as sequenced in a study of T-cell memory formation after mild COVID-19. One entry per CDR3 protein, called by TCRdb with MiXCR from the 5' RACE reads. The sample carries hundreds of thousands of distinct CDR3 sequences, roughly 18% recorded once. The sample taken for sequencing was PBMCs or a T cell subset sorted from them (not recorded which). The receptors come from an adult woman who had mild COVID-19 (a few samples of this study predate the infection). Cell type and time point are not known.

V usage is TRBV4-1 and J usage is TRBJ1-1, with no clear D. CDR3 length: 14 residues. V was cut by 0 bases and J by 3 bases, with 8 bases left in between. The germline V gene has CDR1 MGHRA and CDR2 YSYEKL. CDR3 DNA: TGCGCCAGCAGCCAAGACGGGGTGGACACTGAAGCTTTCTTT. Encoded protein: CASSQDGVDTEAFF.

The chain carries TRBV20-1 and TRBJ2-4; D gene ambiguous. The CDR3 is 13 residues long. With 7 bases removed from V and 2 bases from J, the gap between germline ends came to 12 bases. Germline V gene sequence: CDR1 DFQATT, CDR2 SNEGSKA (reference sequence). The CDR3 reads CSVLGISKNIQYF. The CDR3 DNA is TGCAGTGTACTGGGAATTTCCAAAAACATTCAGTACTTC.

This clonotype was observed a few times. The chain combines TRBV7-9 with TRBJ2-2; 10 bases line up with TRBD2. The CDR3 consists of 15 residues. With 5 bases clipped from V and 5 bases from J, the junction kept 5 bases outside the gene matches. Germline values: CDR1 SEHNR, CDR2 FQNEAQ (reference sequence). The CDR3 loop is CASSPWTSGTGELFF. As DNA, the CDR3 is TGTGCCAGCAGCCCATGGACTAGCGGTACCGGGGAGCTGTTTTTT.

This chain joins TRBV29-1 and TRBJ2-7; TRBD1 matches 7 bases. The V segment lost 4 bases and the J segment 11 bases; nucleotides outside the gene matches: 8. CDR1 and CDR2 (germline): SQVTM, ANQGSEA. The CDR3 extends over 11 amino acids. DNA for the CDR3: TGCAGCGTTGTAGACCAGGGGGTGAAGTACTTC. The encoded protein is CSVVDQGVKYF.

This clonotype was detected a few times. The gene calls are TRBV5-1 and TRBJ1-1; D possibly corresponds to TRBD1 (5 bases). Trimming left V 0 bases short and J 4 bases short, with 13 bases between. Germline CDR1 SGHRS, CDR2 YFSETQ. This CDR3 has 15 residues. CDR3 coding DNA: TGCGCCAGCAGCTTGGCCCAGGTGGGGGGCACTGAAGCTTTCTTT. It translates to CASSLAQVGGTEAFF.

In its sample, this clonotype was seen a few times. CDR3 residues: CASSEGKGYGYTF. For the CDR3, the DNA is TGCGCCAGCAGTGAGGGGAAAGGGTATGGCTACACCTTC. The V call is TRBV10-2, the J call TRBJ1-2; D gene ambiguous. CDR1 and CDR2 from the germline V gene are WSHSY and SAAADI. Trimming removed 2 bases from V and 5 bases from J, with 9 bases in between. This CDR3 is built from 13 residues.

As to this clonotype: At one end, the junction sequence differs from germline, possibly due to a read error. CDR3 amino acids: CASSLEGTGAQETQYF. The CDR3 DNA sequence: TGTGCTAGCAGCTTAGAGGGGACAGGGGCGCAAGAGACCCAGTACTTC. The chain employs TRBV7-7 and TRBJ2-5; 10 positions match TRBD1. The CDR3 has 16 residues. Germline assignment: CDR1 SSHAT and CDR2 FNYEAQ (reference sequence).

This clonotype was seen at least ten times. This sequence joins TRBV6-5 and TRBJ1-6, with 8 bases fitting TRBD1. The V gene's germline CDR1 is MNHEY and CDR2 SVGAGI. V lost 0 bases and J lost 10; bases outside the gene matches: 5. The CDR3 covers 15 residues. CDR3 DNA: TGTGCCAGCAGTTACTCGGACAGGGATTGGTCACCCCTCCACTTT. Translating it yields CASSYSDRDWSPLHF.

This clonotype was recorded many times. V gene TRBV5-1 combines with J gene TRBJ1-2, with TRBD1 matching 7 bases. CDR3 size: 13 residues. Germline CDR1 reads SGHRS; CDR2 reads YFSETQ. The V gene end was trimmed by 4 bases and the J gene end by 4 bases; junction bases not matched to a gene: 4. The CDR3 region has the DNA TGCGCCAGCAGCACTGGACAGGTCTATGGCTACACCTTC. Amino acid sequence: CASSTGQVYGYTF.

The CDR3 region is CASSLIQGIRNQPQHF. CDR3 bases: TGTGCCAGCAGCCTGATACAGGGGATCCGCAATCAGCCCCAGCATTTT. The chain has TRBV5-5 and TRBJ1-5, with 7 bases lining up with TRBD1. This CDR3 region has 16 residues. V lost 4 bases to trimming and J lost 2 bases; unmatched junction nucleotides: 9. Looked up from germline, CDR1 is SGHKS and CDR2 is YYEKEE (reference sequence).

The chain employs TRBV25-1 and TRBJ2-2; unclear D gene. V lost 5 bases to trimming and J lost 2 bases, with 9 bases between them. Germline V gene data show CDR1 as MGHDK and CDR2 as SYGVNS. CDR3 size: 14 residues. The CDR3 protein is CASSTWRNTGELFF. Here the CDR3 DNA reads TGTGCCAGCAGTACATGGAGAAACACCGGGGAGCTGTTTTTT.

The chain links TRBV7-2 to TRBJ1-5; D may be TRBD1 (6 bases). Per germline, CDR1 SGHTA and CDR2 FQGNSA. CDR3 length equals 14 residues. V lost 10 bases and J 0 bases, leaving 13 bases between the germline ends. The CDR3 DNA is TGTGCCACCTCGACAGGAATTAGCAATCAGCCCCAGCATTTT. Translated: CATSTGISNQPQHF.

V usage is TRBV24-1 and J usage is TRBJ2-1; no firm D call. The CDR3 extends over 12 amino acids. V dropped 5 bases and J dropped 5 bases, with 6 bases sitting between them. From germline, CDR1 is KGHDR and CDR2 SFDVKD. The CDR3 sequence: CATSVANNEQFF. The CDR3 DNA reads as TGTGCCACCAGTGTAGCTAACAATGAGCAGTTCTTC.

V is TRBV6-1 and J is TRBJ2-2; no clear D gene. The CDR3 runs 15 residues. V dropped 7 bases and J dropped 0 bases, with 12 bases sitting between them. Germline CDR1 MNHNS, CDR2 SASEGT. The CDR3 bases are TGTGCCAGCAAGTCCGTAAGTTCGAACACCGGGGAGCTGTTTTTT. It is translated as CASKSVSSNTGELFF.

This clonotype was detected only a few times. The CDR3 sequence: CATQGRDTEAFF. DNA of the CDR3: TGTGCCACACAGGGGAGGGACACTGAAGCTTTCTTT. The J gene is TRBJ1-1, the V gene TRBV2; 7 nucleotides agree with TRBD1. Germline assignment: CDR1 SNHLY and CDR2 FYNNEI. The CDR3 consists of 12 residues. Germline trimming cut 10 bases from V and 3 bases from J; bases unmatched to any gene: 5.

V and J are TRBV4-1 and TRBJ1-6; possibly TRBD1 for D (5 bases). V was cut by 4 bases and J by 8 bases, with 18 bases left in between. Germline V gives CDR1 MGHRA, CDR2 YSYEKL. CDR3 length: 16 residues. CDR3 DNA: TGCGCCAGCAGCCCTTTGGGACGGGCAACGGATTCACCCCTCCACTTT. Protein: CASSPLGRATDSPLHF.

The chain links TRBV20-1 to TRBJ2-3, with 8 bases lining up with TRBD2. The CDR3 loop spans 16 amino acids. Germline CDR1 and CDR2: DFQATT and SNEGSKA (reference sequence). V gave up 3 bases and J gave up 0 bases; unmatched junction bases: 8. The CDR3 DNA is TGCAGTGCTAGCACAACTAGCGGACATAGCACAGATACGCAGTATTTT. Residues: CSASTTSGHSTDTQYF.

CDR3 loop: CSARQGDIQYF. The CDR3 bases are TGCAGCGCCCGACAGGGGGACATTCAGTACTTC. The V gene is TRBV29-1, the J gene TRBJ2-4, with 9 positions matching TRBD1. The ends lost 7 bases at V and 8 bases at J; junction bases unmatched: 3. Germline lookup yields CDR1 SQVTM and CDR2 ANQGSEA. The CDR3 length is 11 residues.

The chain couples TRBV5-1 to TRBJ2-3, with 7 bases identical to TRBD2. Germline V gene lookup returns CDR1 SGHRS and CDR2 YFSETQ. J gave up 2 bases and V 5 bases, and 5 bases lay outside the gene matches. CDR3 length: 14 amino acids. The CDR3 nucleotides are TGCGCCAGCAGAACCGGGACTAACACAGATACGCAGTATTTT. This encodes CASRTGTNTDTQYF.

With respect to this clonotype: A read error may account for a junction end that differs from germline. CDR3 nucleotide sequence: TGTGTCAGCAGCCTACCACCCACAGATACGCAGTATTTT. Translation gives CVSSLPPTDTQYF. This chain links TRBV7-2 with TRBJ2-3; D not certain. The germline V gene has CDR1 SGHTA and CDR2 FQGNSA. CDR3 size: 13 residues. The variable domain in full, with the rest retrieved from reference TRBV7-2 and TRBJ2-3, is GAGVSQSPSNKVTEKGKDVELRCDPISGHTALYWYRQSLGQGLEFLIYFQGNSAPDKSGLPSDRFSAERTGGSVSTLTIQRTQQEDSAVYLCVSSLPPTDTQYFGPGTRLTVL.

The chain has TRBV9 and TRBJ1-1; D is perhaps TRBD1 (6 bases). Germline V CDR1 and CDR2: SGDLS, YYNGEE. There are 13 residues in the CDR3. V was trimmed by 3 bases and J by 2 bases, leaving 8 bases between them. The CDR3 sequence: CASSGTDNTEAFF. The CDR3 DNA is TGTGCCAGCAGCGGGACAGACAACACTGAAGCTTTCTTT.

The V and J genes are TRBV5-4 and TRBJ1-2; 9 bases agree with TRBD1. The V gene's germline CDR1 is SGHNT and CDR2 YYREEE (reference sequence). Trimming removed 4 bases from V and 6 bases from J; junction bases left unmatched: 7. The CDR3 spans 14 residues. CDR3 sequence: CASSPADRGNGYTF. The CDR3 DNA follows: TGTGCCAGCAGCCCAGCTGACAGGGGGAATGGCTACACCTTC.

This clonotype was counted only a few times. The V gene is TRBV20-1, the J gene TRBJ1-5; 10 bases are a match to TRBD1. This CDR3 has 14 amino acids. Germline V CDR1 and CDR2: DFQATT, SNEGSKA (reference sequence). J was trimmed by 2 bases and V by 5 bases; bases with no gene match: 3. The CDR3 here is CSAGDRGGNQPQHF. The CDR3 DNA reads as TGCAGTGCTGGGGACAGGGGAGGCAATCAGCCCCAGCATTTT.

There are a few counts of this clonotype. The gene calls are TRBV7-6 and TRBJ2-3; D gene unclear. CDR1 and CDR2 from the germline V gene are SGHVS and FNYEAQ. The CDR3 consists of 15 residues. V was cut by 1 base and J by 0 bases, with 8 bases left in between. The CDR3 DNA reads TGTGCCAGCAGCTTAGACCACCTTAGCACAGATACGCAGTATTTT. It codes for CASSLDHLSTDTQYF. Full variable domain (outside the CDR3, taken from reference TRBV7-6 and TRBJ2-3): GAGVSQSPRYKVTKRGQDVALRCDPISGHVSLYWYRQALGQGPEFLTYFNYEAQQDKSGLPNDRFSAERPEGSISTLTIQRTEQRDSAMYRCASSLDHLSTDTQYFGPGTRLTVL.

This clonotype has just a few counts. J is TRBJ1-2 and V is TRBV19; D remains unclear. CDR3 length: 13 amino acids. Germline CDR1 and CDR2: LNHDA and SQIVND (reference sequence). Trimming took off 9 bases at V and 2 bases at J, with 13 bases between the two ends. The CDR3 protein is CASHVSENYGYTF. Here the CDR3 DNA reads TGTGCCAGCCATGTCAGCGAAAACTATGGCTACACCTTC.

This clonotype was seen more than once but under ten times. The chain combines TRBV7-9 with TRBJ1-1; D is uncertain. Trimming took 0 bases from V and 7 from J, leaving 9 bases between them. The germline V gene encodes CDR1 SEHNR and CDR2 FQNEAQ (reference sequence). This CDR3 region has 13 residues. The CDR3 sequence: CASSLAGSIEAFF. CDR3 in DNA: TGTGCCAGCAGCTTAGCAGGGTCGATTGAAGCTTTCTTT.

This clonotype appeared a few times. One end of the junction varies from germline; a read error may be responsible. This chain links TRBV11-1 with TRBJ1-2; D remains unclear. The germline V gene encodes CDR1 SGHAT and CDR2 FQDESV (reference sequence). This CDR3 has 12 residues. CDR3 in amino acids: CASSLGLQDPAF. The CDR3 DNA is TGTGCCAGCAGCTTAGGTTTGCAAGACCCGGCCTTC.